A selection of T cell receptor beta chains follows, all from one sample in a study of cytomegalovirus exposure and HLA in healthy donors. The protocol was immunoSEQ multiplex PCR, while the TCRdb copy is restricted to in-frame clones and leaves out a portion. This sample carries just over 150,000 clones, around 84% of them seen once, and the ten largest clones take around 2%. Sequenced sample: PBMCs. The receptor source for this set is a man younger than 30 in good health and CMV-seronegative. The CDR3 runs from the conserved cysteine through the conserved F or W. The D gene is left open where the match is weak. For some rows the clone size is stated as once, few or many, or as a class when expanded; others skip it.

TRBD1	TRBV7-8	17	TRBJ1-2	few	TGTGCCAGCAGCTTAGAGCCAGGGGACAGGCGCGCCTATGGCTACACCTTC	CASSLEPGDRRAYGYTF
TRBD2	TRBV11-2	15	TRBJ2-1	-	TGTGCCAGCACCAGAATCGGGACTAGCGGTAATGAGCAGTTCTTC	CASTRIGTSGNEQFF
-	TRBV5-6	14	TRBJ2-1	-	TGTGCCAGCAGCCCGACCCTCCCAGGGAATGAGCAGTTCTTC	CASSPTLPGNEQFF
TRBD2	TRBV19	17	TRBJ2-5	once	TGTGCCAGCTCCCCTCTCAGAGGACTAGCGAGGGGAGAGACCCAGTACTTC	CASSPLRGLARGETQYF
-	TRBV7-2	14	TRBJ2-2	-	TGTGCCAGCAGCGGGACACCTAACACCGGGGAGCTGTTTTTT	CASSGTPNTGELFF
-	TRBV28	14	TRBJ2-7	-	TGTGCCAGCAGTTTTGTACAGGTTGACTACGAGCAGTACTTC	CASSFVQVDYEQYF
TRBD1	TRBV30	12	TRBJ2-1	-	TGTGCCTGGGGGGGACAGCACAATGAGCAGTTCTTC	CAWGGQHNEQFF
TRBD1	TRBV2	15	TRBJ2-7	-	TGTGCCAGCAGGGCAGGACAGGGATCTTCCTACGAGCAGTACTTC	CASRAGQGSSYEQYF
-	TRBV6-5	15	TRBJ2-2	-	TGTGCCAGCAGTTACTCGGGGGGGGCACGCGGGGAGCTGTTTTTT	CASSYSGGARGELFF
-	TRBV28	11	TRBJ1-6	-	TGTGCCCGCTCCTATAATTCACCCCTCCACTTT	CARSYNSPLHF
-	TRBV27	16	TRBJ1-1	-	TGTGCCAGCACTCCCCTAGGGGGAATCATGAACACTGAAGCTTTCTTT	CASTPLGGIMNTEAFF
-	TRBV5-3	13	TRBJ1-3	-	TGTGCCAGCCAGGCAGGGTCTGGAAACACCATATATTTT	CASQAGSGNTIYF
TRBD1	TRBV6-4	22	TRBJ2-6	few	TGTGCCAGCAGTGACATAGCCTATCTTAGGGACAGGGGACTCCGAGGGGCCAACGTCCTGACTTTC	CASSDIAYLRDRGLRGANVLTF
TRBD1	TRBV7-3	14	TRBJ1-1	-	TGTGCCAGCAGCTTAGGAGGGGGCGGCACTGAAGCTTTCTTT	CASSLGGGGTEAFF
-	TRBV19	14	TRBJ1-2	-	TGTGCCAGTAGGGCCGACAGCGAGAACTATGGCTACACCTTC	CASRADSENYGYTF